The source of this TCR beta chain is a study of cytomegalovirus exposure and HLA in healthy donors. Whole-study results and caveats: Most TCRs appeared rarely, but some public TCRs recurred in many donors. In a later analysis, a missense DCLRE1C variant was linked to TCR beta V- and J-gene trimming.

This CDR3 contains 18 residues. Germline values: CDR1 SGHRS, CDR2 YFSETQ. With 5 bases clipped from V and 1 base from J, the junction kept 15 bases outside the gene matches. This clone was seen a few times. The antigen is not known. PCR involved 60 Vbeta and 13 Jbeta primers. Only in-frame clones appear in the TCRdb table, and some are missing; sequencing was by immunoSEQ multiplex PCR. The sample lists about 170,000 clones, 70% to 80% occurring once. The sample taken for sequencing was PBMCs. The chain uses TRBV5-1 and TRBJ1-2, with 9 bases lining up with TRBD1. The TCR was taken from a woman aged 25 to 39 in good health and CMV-seropositive. The CDR3 region has the DNA TGCGCCAGCAGACCATATCACAGGGGGCTCGGAGTTAACTATGGCTACACCTTC. It yields the protein CASRPYHRGLGVNYGYTF.